This TCR beta chain was captured by sequencing in a study of blood T cell repertoires in COVID-19. Study information: Both acute and convalescent COVID-19 samples were obtained from the United States, Italy and Spain. T cells, B-cell-depleted T cells, or PBMCs supplied cDNA or gDNA.

The protocol was immunoSEQ multiplex PCR, while the TCRdb copy is restricted to in-frame clones and leaves out a portion. The table has about 180,000 clones, approximately 77% seen once; the top ten hold about 11%. V dropped 5 bases and J dropped 8; count of bases not matched to a gene: 17. Germline assignment: CDR1 MNHEY and CDR2 SMNVEV (reference sequence). The CDR3 is made up of 16 amino acids. The chain couples TRBV27 to TRBJ1-1; 7 bases map to TRBD1. This TCR was sampled from a woman over 75 with active or convalescent COVID-19. The source material was peripheral blood. The CDR3, as DNA: TGTGCCAGCAGTCCGAGGACAGGCAGAACGGGGCTGGAAGCTTTCTTT. Translation gives CASSPRTGRTGLEAFF.